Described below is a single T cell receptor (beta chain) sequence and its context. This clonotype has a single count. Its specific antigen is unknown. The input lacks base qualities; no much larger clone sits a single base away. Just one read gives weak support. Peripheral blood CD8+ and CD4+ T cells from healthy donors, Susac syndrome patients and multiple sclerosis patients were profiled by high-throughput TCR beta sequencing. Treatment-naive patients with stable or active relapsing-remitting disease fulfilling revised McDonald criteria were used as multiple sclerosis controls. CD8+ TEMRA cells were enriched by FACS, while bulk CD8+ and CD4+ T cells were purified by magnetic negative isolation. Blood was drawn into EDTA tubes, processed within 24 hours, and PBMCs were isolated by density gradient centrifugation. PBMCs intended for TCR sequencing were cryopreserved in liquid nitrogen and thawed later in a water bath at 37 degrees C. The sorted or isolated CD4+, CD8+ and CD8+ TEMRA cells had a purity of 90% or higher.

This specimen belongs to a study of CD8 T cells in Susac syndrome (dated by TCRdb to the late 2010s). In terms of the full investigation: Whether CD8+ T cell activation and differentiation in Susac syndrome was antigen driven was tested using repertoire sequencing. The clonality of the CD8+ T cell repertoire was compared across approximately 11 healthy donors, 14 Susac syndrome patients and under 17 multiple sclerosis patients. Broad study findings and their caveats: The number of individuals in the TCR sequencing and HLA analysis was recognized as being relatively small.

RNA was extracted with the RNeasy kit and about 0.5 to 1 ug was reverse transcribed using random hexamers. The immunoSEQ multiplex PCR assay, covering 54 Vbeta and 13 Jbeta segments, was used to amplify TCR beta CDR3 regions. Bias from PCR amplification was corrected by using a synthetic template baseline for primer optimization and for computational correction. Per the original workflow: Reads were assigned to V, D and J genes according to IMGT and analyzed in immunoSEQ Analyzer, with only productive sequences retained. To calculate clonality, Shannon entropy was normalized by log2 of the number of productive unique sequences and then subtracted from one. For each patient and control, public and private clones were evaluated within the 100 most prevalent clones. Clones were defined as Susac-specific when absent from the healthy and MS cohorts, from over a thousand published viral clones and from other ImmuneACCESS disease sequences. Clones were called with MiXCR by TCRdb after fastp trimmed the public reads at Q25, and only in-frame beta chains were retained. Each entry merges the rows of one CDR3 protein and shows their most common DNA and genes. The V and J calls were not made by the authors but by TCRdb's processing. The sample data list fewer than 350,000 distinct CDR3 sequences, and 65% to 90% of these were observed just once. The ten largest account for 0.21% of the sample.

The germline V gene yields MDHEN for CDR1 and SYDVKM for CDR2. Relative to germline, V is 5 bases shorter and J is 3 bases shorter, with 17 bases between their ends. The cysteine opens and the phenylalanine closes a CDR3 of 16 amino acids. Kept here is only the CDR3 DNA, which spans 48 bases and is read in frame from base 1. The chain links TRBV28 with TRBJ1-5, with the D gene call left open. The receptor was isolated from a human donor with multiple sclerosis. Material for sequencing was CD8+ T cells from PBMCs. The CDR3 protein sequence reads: CASSHARGWSNQPQHF. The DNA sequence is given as TGTGCCAGCAGTCATGCACGGGGATGGTCCAATCAGCCCCAGCATTTT.